The sequence of this T cell receptor (beta chain) was determined in a study of regulatory T cells in long-lasting Graves disease. Time point of the sample: newly diagnosed GD, antithyroid drugs for less than 3 months. Isolated PBMC RNA provided the starting material for the TCR library. General study results and limits: Persistent disease favored TRBV28, TRBJ1-2 and TRBJ2-5. Comparison showed that persistent patients shared more public clonotypes (about 2,600) than new patients (966).

This clonotype was counted ten times or more. The antigen is unknown. Library construction for TCR beta used iRepertoire HTBI primers and Arm-PCR of CDR3 regions. One entry per CDR3 protein, called by TCRdb with MiXCR from the multiplex PCR reads. Counted here are hundreds of thousands of distinct CDR3 sequences, 16% occurring once; the ten biggest clones make up roughly 29%. The V end was cut by 3 bases, the J end by 2 bases, with 11 bases between. Germline CDR1 is MNHEY and CDR2 is SMNVEV (reference sequence). This CDR3 is built from 15 residues. This same sample was also taken into another study, of T cells in Graves' hyperthyroidism and ophthalmopathy. That investigation notes: Uncontrolled infection, other autoimmune disease, pregnancy or lactation excluded patients. Median prediction lead before ophthalmopathy onset was about 6.7 months with the model.

The receptor was derived from a man aged 40-49 years with Graves disease. The sample was peripheral blood mononuclear cells (PBMCs), taken at new diagnosis, from a patient treated with antithyroid drugs. The chain is built from TRBV27 and TRBJ1-5, with a tentative D call TRBD1 (6 bases). For the CDR3, the DNA is TGTGCCAGCAGTTTTAGGAGGGGGGGCAATCAGCCCCAGCATTTT. It translates to CASSFRRGGNQPQHF.